This T cell receptor (beta chain) is from a study of CD8 T cells in Susac syndrome. This clonotype was counted a single time. Sequencing of TCR beta was performed on blood CD8+ T cells and on blood CD4+ T cells. TEMRA cells were FACS-enriched and CD8+ and CD4+ T cells negatively isolated. The RNA input was about 0.45 to 1 ug, and it was reverse transcribed with random hexamers. In TCRdb, the immunoSEQ multiplex PCR reads were re-called with MiXCR into one record per CDR3 protein. The sample holds approximately 180,000 distinct CDR3 sequences, more than 90% seen once. CDR1 is SQVTM and CDR2 is ANQGSEA in the germline V gene. The trim removed 4 bases at V and 5 bases at J, leaving 7 bases unmatched. This CDR3 has 13 residues.

The chain couples TRBV29-1 to TRBJ2-7, with 8 bases identical to TRBD1. The sample comprised CD4+ T cells from PBMCs. This TCR came from a human donor with multiple sclerosis. This chain's CDR3 is CSVGGQGFDEQYF. CDR3 DNA sequence: TGCAGCGTTGGAGGACAGGGTTTCGACGAGCAGTACTTC.